This T cell receptor (beta chain) comes out of a study of T cells after yellow fever vaccination. Germline V gene data show CDR1 as MNHEY and CDR2 as SVGAGI. The length of the CDR3 is 16 residues. With 7 bases removed from V and 0 bases from J, the gap between germline ends came to 13 bases. This clonotype was seen only a few times. TCRdb recomputed calls from the 5' RACE reads with MiXCR, one row per CDR3 protein. Of around 140,000 distinct CDR3 sequences listed, about 7% were seen once; the top ten hold over 0.55%. Sequenced material: CD4+ T cells sorted from PBMCs, taken 10 days after the yellow fever booster vaccination. This TCR was recovered from a man aged 25 to 45 who received the YFV17D yellow fever vaccine. This chain joins TRBV6-5 and TRBJ1-6; maybe TRBD1 (5 bases). CDR3 in DNA: TGTGCCAGCAACGATGGGGGGAGCTCCTATAATTCACCCCTCCACTTT. The encoded protein is CASNDGGSSYNSPLHF.